These 23 T cell receptor beta chains share one sample of origin, sequenced in a study of regulatory T cells in long-lasting Graves disease. CDR3-region Arm-PCR and iRepertoire HTBI primers produced the TCR beta libraries. TCRdb reprocessed the multiplex PCR reads with MiXCR, giving one entry per CDR3 protein. The repertoire holds more than 300,000 distinct CDR3 sequences, 15% seen once, with about 24% in the top ten. Specified time point: newly diagnosed GD, antithyroid drugs for less than 3 months. PBMCs provided the RNA from which the TCR library was made. The sequences come from peripheral blood mononuclear cells (PBMCs), collected at new diagnosis, from a patient treated with antithyroid drugs. The receptor source for this set is a female donor with Graves disease.

This clonotype showed up many times. The CDR3 here is CASSLTGTGRIDTQYF. DNA of the CDR3: TGTGCCAGCAGCCTAACCGGGACAGGGAGGATTGATACGCAGTATTTT. V gene TRBV7-9 combines with J gene TRBJ2-3, with 9 nucleotides matching TRBD1. Unmatched junction bases numbered 12, after V lost 5 bases and J lost 6 bases. This CDR3 contains 16 residues. The germline V gene has CDR1 SEHNR and CDR2 FQNEAQ (reference sequence). The variable domain in full, completed from reference TRBV7-9 and TRBJ2-3, reads DTGVSQNPRHKITKRGQNVTFRCDPISEHNRLYWYRQTLGQGPEFLTYFQNEAQLEKSRLLSDRFSAERPKGSFSTLEIQRTEQGDSAMYLCASSLTGTGRIDTQYFGPGTRLTVL.

To note about this clonotype: A read error may be the cause here, since a much bigger clone is one base away. The chain is built from TRBV19 and TRBJ2-1; 7 bases are a match to TRBD1. The CDR3 loop spans 16 amino acids. V lost 4 bases to trimming and J lost 5 bases; unmatched junction nucleotides: 11. Germline lookup yields CDR1 LNHDA and CDR2 SQIVND (reference sequence). CDR3 protein: CASSRDRDSFHNEQFF. CDR3 nucleotides: TGTGCCAGTAGTAGAGACCGGGACAGCTTCCACAATGAGCAGTTCTTC.

The chain links TRBV2 to TRBJ2-3, with D hard to call. The CDR3 is 17 residues long. Germline V gene data show CDR1 as SNHLY and CDR2 as FYNNEI. Trimming took off 6 bases at V and 6 bases at J, with 25 bases between the two ends. CDR3 region: CASSLDPPGVGVDTQYF. CDR3 sequence (DNA): TGTGCCAGCAGCTTAGACCCCCCTGGAGTTGGTGTGGATACGCAGTATTTT. The entire variable domain, with the rest obtained from reference TRBV2 and TRBJ2-3, is as follows: EPEVTQTPSHQVTQMGQEVILRCVPISNHLYFYWYRQILGQKVEFLVSFYNNEISEKSEIFDDQFSVERPDGSNFTLKIRSTKLEDSAMYFCASSLDPPGVGVDTQYFGPGTRLTVL.

The chain joins TRBV28 to TRBJ1-4, with D maybe TRBD1 (5 bases). This CDR3 has 12 amino acids. The germline V and J ends were trimmed by 5 bases and 15 bases, with 16 bases remaining between them. The germline V gene has CDR1 MDHEN and CDR2 SYDVKM. CDR3 in DNA: TGTGCCAGCAGTCCACGGGGGAACGAGGTGTTTTTT. Translation gives CASSPRGNEVFF.

This clonotype appeared a few times. A much larger clone sits a single nucleotide away, making a read error possible. The V and J genes are TRBV10-3 and TRBJ2-7, with 13 bases lining up with TRBD2. CDR1 ENHRY and CDR2 SYGVKD come from the germline V gene. The CDR3 length is 16 residues. V was pared by 2 bases and J by 7 bases, with 8 bases of the junction left unmatched. The CDR3 DNA sequence: TGTGCCATCAGTGAGACCGGGACTAGCGGGGACGATGAGCAGTACTTC. This codes for CAISETGTSGDDEQYF.

There are many counts of this clonotype. J is TRBJ2-1 and V is TRBV27, with 8 bases identical to TRBD2. The CDR3 consists of 16 residues. With V trimmed by 8 bases and J by 3 bases, 12 bases remained unmatched. Germline lookup yields CDR1 MNHEY and CDR2 SMNVEV (reference sequence). CDR3 nucleotides: TGTGCCAGCCATACCCTCACTAGCGGTAACTACAATGAGCAGTTCTTC. Its translation: CASHTLTSGNYNEQFF.

This clonotype was detected many times. V usage is TRBV12-3 or TRBV12-4 and J usage is TRBJ2-5, with a weak D call TRBD1 (5 bases). The CDR3 consists of 12 residues. Trimming left V 5 bases short and J 5 bases short, with 9 bases between. The CDR3 loop is CASSVYRETQYF. DNA for the CDR3: TGTGCCAGCAGTGTATACAGGGAGACCCAGTACTTC.

This clonotype was counted many times. The J gene is TRBJ1-1, the V gene TRBV18; D is unclear. V was pared by 5 bases and J by 4 bases, with 11 bases between. From germline, CDR1 is KGHSH and CDR2 LQKENI. This CDR3 has 13 residues. The CDR3 region is CASSSDSGTEAFF. CDR3 nucleotides: TGTGCCAGCTCATCGGATAGCGGCACTGAAGCTTTCTTT.

This clonotype was picked up many times. This chain links TRBV6-2 or TRBV6-3 with TRBJ2-1, with 8 bases that match TRBD2. The CDR3 covers 20 residues. With 8 bases clipped from V and 1 base from J, the junction kept 22 bases outside the gene matches. The germline CDR1 and CDR2 sequences are MNHEY and SVGEGT. As DNA, the CDR3 is TGTGCCAGCGGGCCACGGCGCCGGGGGGGCGGGACGTCATCCTACAATGAGCAGTTCTTC. Protein product: CASGPRRRGGGTSSYNEQFF.

On this clonotype: It may be a read error: a sequence one base away is much more abundant. The conserved final phenylalanine or tryptophan is absent from the CDR3, which likely points to a read error. The J gene is TRBJ2-5, the V gene TRBV28; D possibly corresponds to TRBD2 (6 bases). The CDR3 loop spans 15 amino acids. V lost 8 bases to trimming and J lost 2 bases, with 18 bases between them. Looked up from germline, CDR1 is MDHEN and CDR2 is SYDVKM. CDR3 nucleotide sequence: TGTGCCAGCCGACAACCGACGGGAGCTCAAGAGACCCAGTACCTC. Translated: CASRQPTGAQETQYL.

Of note for this clonotype: A much larger clone lies one base from this, so it may be a read error. The rearrangement links TRBV24-1 to TRBJ1-1; perhaps TRBD1 as D (6 bases). The CDR3 is 13 residues long. V lost 4 bases and J lost 7, with 12 bases in between. Germline loops: CDR1 KGHDR, CDR2 SFDVKD. The CDR3 DNA sequence: TGTGCCACCAGTGACTACAGGGAGGGTGAAGCTTTCTTT. Its translation is CATSDYREGEAFF.

The V and J genes are TRBV3-1 and TRBJ2-3, with a possible D match to TRBD2 (6 bases). Germline assignment: CDR1 LGHDT and CDR2 YNNKEL (reference sequence). V was shortened by 1 base and J by 1 base, with 9 bases between the two germline ends. The CDR3 runs 15 residues. This CDR3 is CASSQAPGGTDTQYF. DNA of the CDR3: TGTGCCAGCAGCCAAGCACCGGGGGGCACAGATACGCAGTATTTT.

Many counts were recorded for this clonotype. V usage is TRBV6-1 and J usage is TRBJ2-7; TRBD1 might be the D (6 bases). CDR1 is MNHNS and CDR2 is SASEGT in the germline V gene. The CDR3 extends over 14 amino acids. Trimming removed 6 bases from V and 2 bases from J, with 14 bases in between. In nucleotides, the CDR3 is TGTGCCAGCAGCGCGACAGGACTGACCTACGAGCAGTACTTC. Translating it yields CASSATGLTYEQYF.

The table lists this clonotype with a few counts. The chain has TRBV15 and TRBJ2-1; 8 nucleotides align to TRBD1. Germline-derived CDR1 and CDR2 are LNHNV and YYDKDF (reference sequence). The CDR3 has 17 residues. J gave up 8 bases and V 0 bases, and 12 bases lay outside the gene matches. CDR3: CATSREPRAGGMDEQFF. The CDR3 DNA is TGTGCCACCAGCAGAGAACCACGAGCAGGGGGCATGGATGAGCAGTTCTTC.

At least ten counts were recorded for this clonotype. The chain carries TRBV7-9 and TRBJ1-2, with D uncertain. This CDR3 has 15 residues. Germline-derived CDR1 and CDR2 are SEHNR and FQNEAQ (reference sequence). The germline V and J ends were trimmed by 2 bases and 5 bases, with 15 bases remaining between them. In DNA, the CDR3 is TGTGCCAGCAGCTTAAGTCAGTTGGCCGGGTATGGCTACACCTTC. Its translation is CASSLSQLAGYGYTF.

This clonotype was detected a few times. The chain recombines TRBV10-3 with TRBJ2-6, with TRBD1 identical over 8 bases. CDR1 ENHRY and CDR2 SYGVKD come from the germline V gene. V was clipped by 2 bases and J by 8 bases; unmatched bases: 11. The length of the CDR3 is 17 residues. The CDR3 sequence: CAISETKTGERTNVLTF. The CDR3, as DNA: TGTGCCATCAGTGAGACTAAGACAGGGGAGAGGACCAACGTCCTGACTTTC.

This clonotype was recorded at least ten times. CDR3 sequence (DNA): TGTGCCAGCAGCTTAGAAATATCTGAGGGAGTCACCGGGGAGCTGTTTTTT. Translating gives CASSLEISEGVTGELFF. The chain is built from TRBV11-2 and TRBJ2-2, with TRBD2 as a possible D gene (5 bases). V lost 0 bases and J 4 bases, leaving 15 bases between the germline ends. Germline values: CDR1 SGHAT, CDR2 FQNNGV. There are 17 residues in the CDR3. The variable domain in full, completed from reference TRBV11-2 and TRBJ2-2, reads EAGVAQSPRYKIIEKRQSVAFWCNPISGHATLYWYQQILGQGPKLLIQFQNNGVVDDSQLPKDRFSAERLKGVDSTLKIQPAKLEDSAVYLCASSLEISEGVTGELFFGEGSRLTVL.

The sample holds many counts of this clonotype. CDR3 DNA: TGCAGTGCTAGAGTATCGAGCGGGGCCCTCCAAGAGACCCAGTACTTC. Translated, it gives CSARVSSGALQETQYF. The V and J genes are TRBV20-1 and TRBJ2-5; 7 bases match TRBD2. The ends lost 1 base at V and 1 base at J; junction bases unmatched: 9. This CDR3 is built from 16 residues. From germline, CDR1 is DFQATT and CDR2 SNEGSKA (reference sequence).

In this sample, this clonotype turned up many times. V gene TRBV12-3 or TRBV12-4 combines with J gene TRBJ2-2; TRBD2 matches 7 bases. The CDR3 is 16 residues long. The V and J ends lost 6 bases and 4 bases, in that order; junction bases with no gene match: 11. The CDR3 spells CASRKGLGGITGELFF. Written as DNA, the CDR3 is TGTGCCAGCAGGAAAGGACTAGGAGGGATCACCGGGGAGCTGTTTTTT.

J is TRBJ1-2 and V is TRBV20-1, with TRBD1 matching over 7 bases. The CDR3 has 13 residues. V was clipped by 6 bases and J by 3 bases; unmatched bases: 7. Germline CDR1 and CDR2: DFQATT and SNEGSKA (reference sequence). The CDR3: CSAPRTGDYGYTF. The CDR3 DNA follows: TGCAGTGCGCCCCGGACAGGTGACTATGGCTACACCTTC.

This clonotype was counted at least ten times. The chain carries TRBV7-6 and TRBJ1-2; no firm D call. Trimming cost V 1 base and J 6 bases, with 12 bases left between them. Per the germline V gene, CDR1 is SGHVS and CDR2 is FNYEAQ. There are 14 residues in the CDR3. The CDR3, as DNA: TGTGCCAGCAGCTTAGGGGAAGGTCAAGATGGCTACACCTTC. As protein: CASSLGEGQDGYTF.

This chain uses TRBV6-9 with TRBJ1-4; D ambiguous. This CDR3 is 13 amino acids long. Per germline, CDR1 MNHGY and CDR2 SVAAGI. With 3 bases removed from V and 8 bases from J, the gap between germline ends came to 10 bases. CDR3 protein: CASSYPSVEKLFF. The CDR3 coding sequence is TGTGCCAGCAGTTACCCCTCCGTCGAAAAACTGTTTTTT.

Many counts were recorded for this clonotype. V usage is TRBV15 and J usage is TRBJ1-1; TRBD1 agrees at 9 bases. The junction had 8 bases not matched to a gene; V was cut back by 4 bases and J by 8 bases. This CDR3 region has 14 residues. Germline V CDR1 and CDR2: LNHNV, YYDKDF (reference sequence). CDR3 sequence: CATSMGQGLGEAFF. The CDR3 DNA is TGTGCCACCAGCATGGGACAGGGCCTCGGGGAAGCTTTCTTT.